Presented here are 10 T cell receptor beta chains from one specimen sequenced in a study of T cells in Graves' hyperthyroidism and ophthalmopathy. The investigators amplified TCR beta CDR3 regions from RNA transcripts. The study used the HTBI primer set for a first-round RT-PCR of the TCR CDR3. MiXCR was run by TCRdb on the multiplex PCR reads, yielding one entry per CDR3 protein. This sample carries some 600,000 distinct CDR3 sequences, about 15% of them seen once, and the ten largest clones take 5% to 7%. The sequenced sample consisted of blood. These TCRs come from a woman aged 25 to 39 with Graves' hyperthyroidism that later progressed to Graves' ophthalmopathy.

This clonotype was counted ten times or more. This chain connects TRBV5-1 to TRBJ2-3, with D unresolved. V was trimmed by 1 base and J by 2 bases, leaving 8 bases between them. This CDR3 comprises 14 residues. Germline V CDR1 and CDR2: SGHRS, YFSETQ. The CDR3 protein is CASSLLLSTDTQYF. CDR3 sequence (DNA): TGCGCCAGCAGCTTGCTCTTATCCACAGATACGCAGTATTTT.

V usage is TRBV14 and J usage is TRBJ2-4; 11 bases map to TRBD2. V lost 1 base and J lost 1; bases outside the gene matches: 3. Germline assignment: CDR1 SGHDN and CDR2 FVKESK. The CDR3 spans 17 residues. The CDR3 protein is CASSQGGLADAKNIQYF. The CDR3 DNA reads TGTGCCAGCAGCCAAGGGGGACTAGCGGATGCCAAAAACATTCAGTACTTC.

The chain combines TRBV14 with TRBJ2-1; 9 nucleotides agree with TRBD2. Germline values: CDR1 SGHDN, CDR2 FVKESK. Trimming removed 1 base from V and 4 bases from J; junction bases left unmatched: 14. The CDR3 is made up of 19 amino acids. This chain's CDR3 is CASSQGIGGRALTYNEQFF. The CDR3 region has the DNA TGTGCCAGCAGCCAAGGTATCGGCGGGAGGGCCCTTACTTACAATGAGCAGTTCTTC.

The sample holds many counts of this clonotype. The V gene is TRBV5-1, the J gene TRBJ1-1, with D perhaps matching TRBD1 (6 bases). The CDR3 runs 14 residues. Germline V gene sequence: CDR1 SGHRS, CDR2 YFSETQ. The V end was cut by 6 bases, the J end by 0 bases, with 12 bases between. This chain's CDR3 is CASTQTGLNTEAFF. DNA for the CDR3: TGCGCCAGCACTCAGACAGGATTGAACACTGAAGCTTTCTTT. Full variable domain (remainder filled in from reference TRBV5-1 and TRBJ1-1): KAGVTQTPRYLIKTRGQQVTLSCSPISGHRSVSWYQQTPGQGLQFLFEYFSETQRNKGNFPGRFSGRQFSNSRSEMNVSTLELGDSALYLCASTQTGLNTEAFFGQGTRLTVV.

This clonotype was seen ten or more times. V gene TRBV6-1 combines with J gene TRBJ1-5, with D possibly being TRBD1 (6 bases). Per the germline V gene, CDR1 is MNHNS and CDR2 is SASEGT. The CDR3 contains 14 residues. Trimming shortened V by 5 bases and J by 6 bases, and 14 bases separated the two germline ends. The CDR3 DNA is TGTGCCAGCAGTATTAAGGGGGGGCTTCAGCCCCAGCATTTT. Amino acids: CASSIKGGLQPQHF.

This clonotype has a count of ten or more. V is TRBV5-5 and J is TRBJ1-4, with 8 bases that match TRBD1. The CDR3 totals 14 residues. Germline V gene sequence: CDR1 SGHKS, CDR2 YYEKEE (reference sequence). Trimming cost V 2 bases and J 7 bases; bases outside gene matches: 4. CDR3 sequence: CASSLEDRAEKLFF. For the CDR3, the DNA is TGTGCCAGCAGCTTAGAGGACAGGGCTGAAAAACTGTTTTTT.

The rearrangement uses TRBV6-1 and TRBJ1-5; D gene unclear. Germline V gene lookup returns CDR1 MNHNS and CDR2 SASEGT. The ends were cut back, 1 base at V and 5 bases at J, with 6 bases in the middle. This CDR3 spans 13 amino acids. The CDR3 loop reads CASSEVRDQPQHF. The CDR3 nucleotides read TGTGCCAGCAGTGAAGTTAGGGATCAGCCCCAGCATTTT.

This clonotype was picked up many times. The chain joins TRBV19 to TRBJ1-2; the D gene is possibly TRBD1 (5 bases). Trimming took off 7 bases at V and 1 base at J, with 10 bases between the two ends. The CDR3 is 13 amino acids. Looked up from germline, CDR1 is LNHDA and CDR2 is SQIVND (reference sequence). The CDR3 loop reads CASTLTVNYGYTF. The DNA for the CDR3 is TGTGCCAGTACCCTGACAGTTAACTATGGCTACACCTTC.

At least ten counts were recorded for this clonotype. CDR3 region: CASSLVGLAVLQRSTGELFF. CDR3 nucleotide sequence: TGTGCCAGCAGCTTAGTGGGACTAGCAGTGCTCCAAAGGTCCACCGGGGAGCTGTTTTTT. The chain recombines TRBV11-2 with TRBJ2-2; 9 nucleotides agree with TRBD2. V shed 1 base and J 4 bases; nucleotides not matched to a gene: 16. This CDR3 has 20 amino acids. CDR1 is SGHAT and CDR2 is FQNNGV in the germline V gene.

The CDR3 nucleotides read TGTGCCAGCAGCTTACTTATGATCGGACAGGCTATCGATACGCAGTATTTT. Translated, it gives CASSLLMIGQAIDTQYF. The V and J genes are TRBV7-9 and TRBJ2-3; the match to TRBD1 covers 7 bases. With V trimmed by 2 bases and J by 6 bases, 14 bases remained unmatched. Germline assignment: CDR1 SEHNR and CDR2 FQNEAQ (reference sequence). The CDR3 runs 17 residues.